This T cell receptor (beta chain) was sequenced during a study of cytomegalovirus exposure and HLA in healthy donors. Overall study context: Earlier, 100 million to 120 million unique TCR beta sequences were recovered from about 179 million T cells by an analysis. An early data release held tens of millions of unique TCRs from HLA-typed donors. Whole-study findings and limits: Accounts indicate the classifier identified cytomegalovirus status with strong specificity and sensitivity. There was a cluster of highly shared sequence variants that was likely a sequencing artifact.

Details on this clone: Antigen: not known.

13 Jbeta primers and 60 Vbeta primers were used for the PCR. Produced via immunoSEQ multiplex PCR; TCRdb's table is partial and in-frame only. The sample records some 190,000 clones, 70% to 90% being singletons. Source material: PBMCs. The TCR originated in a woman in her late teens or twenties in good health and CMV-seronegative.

The CDR3 spells CASSPVDTRNTIYF. For the CDR3, the DNA is TGTGCCAGCTCACCGGTGGACACCAGAAACACCATATATTTT. The chain couples TRBV18 to TRBJ1-3, with a weak D call TRBD1 (5 bases). V was trimmed by 3 bases and J by 5 bases, leaving 11 bases between them. The CDR3 length is 14 residues. Germline CDR1 KGHSH, CDR2 LQKENI.